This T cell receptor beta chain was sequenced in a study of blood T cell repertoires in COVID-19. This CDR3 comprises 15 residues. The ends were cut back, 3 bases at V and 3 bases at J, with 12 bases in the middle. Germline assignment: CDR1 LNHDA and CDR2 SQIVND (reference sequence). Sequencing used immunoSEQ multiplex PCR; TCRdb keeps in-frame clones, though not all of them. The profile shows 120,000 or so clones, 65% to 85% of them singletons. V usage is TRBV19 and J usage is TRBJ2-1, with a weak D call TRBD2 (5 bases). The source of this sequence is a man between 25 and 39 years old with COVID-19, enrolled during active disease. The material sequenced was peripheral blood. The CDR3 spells CASSMRDGDYNEQFF. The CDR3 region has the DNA TGTGCCAGTAGTATGAGAGACGGGGACTACAATGAGCAGTTCTTC. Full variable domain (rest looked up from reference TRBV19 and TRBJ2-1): DGGITQSPKYLFRKEGQNVTLSCEQNLNHDAMYWYRQDPGQGLRLIYYSQIVNDFQKGDIAEGYSVSREKKESFPLTVTSAQKNPTAFYLCASSMRDGDYNEQFFGPGTRLTVL.